Shown below are 26 T cell receptor beta chains from a single sample sequenced in a study of cytomegalovirus exposure and HLA in healthy donors (dated by TCRdb to 2015 to 2018). The library was built by means of the immunoSEQ multiplex PCR assay. For the multiplex PCR, a mixture combining 60 forward primers for TCR Vbeta segments and 13 reverse primers for TCR Jbeta segments was used. The source is immuneACCESS, and TCRdb retained only in-frame sequences with V and J called. Part of the clones is not carried over; for the studies checked, unresolved V genes explain less than half of this, and the remainder is unexplained. The sample's table covers 45,000 to 55,000 clones. 6.1% of the sample goes to the ten largest clones. The specimen was PBMCs. The receptors derive from a male donor in good health and CMV-seropositive.

The chain links TRBV7-2 to TRBJ2-1; 7 bases agree with TRBD2. This CDR3 region has 15 residues. Unmatched junction bases numbered 8, after V lost 7 bases and J lost 2 bases. CDR1 and CDR2 (germline): SGHTA, FQGNSA. The CDR3: CASIPMGGAYNEQFF. In nucleotides, the CDR3 is TGTGCCAGCATTCCTATGGGGGGGGCCTACAATGAGCAGTTCTTC.

The rearrangement links TRBV7-8 to TRBJ2-5, with 9 bases identical to TRBD1. Matching the DNA end better, TRBJ2-7 makes the J call doubtful. CDR1 SGHVS and CDR2 FQNEAQ come from the germline V gene. This CDR3 is built from 13 residues. In nucleotides, the CDR3 is TGTGCCAGCAGCCGGGACAGGGCTTCCGAGCAGTACTTC. It yields the protein CASSRDRASEQYF.

This chain uses TRBV12-5 with TRBJ2-5; the D gene is possibly TRBD2 (5 bases). The germline gives CDR1 LGHNT, CDR2 FRNRAP. The CDR3 is made up of 15 amino acids. The V and J ends lost 6 bases and 0 bases respectively, with 14 bases between them. As DNA, the CDR3 is TGTGCTAGTGGCTCCCTCTCGGGGTACCAAGAGACCCAGTACTTC. Protein: CASGSLSGYQETQYF.

The chain recombines TRBV5-1 with TRBJ2-2, with D perhaps matching TRBD2 (5 bases). Trimming left V 3 bases short and J 6 bases short, with 15 bases between. There are 15 residues in the CDR3. Germline assignment: CDR1 SGHRS and CDR2 YFSETQ. The CDR3 sequence: CASSSRGSSPGELFF. The CDR3 nucleotides read TGCGCCAGCAGCTCCCGGGGTTCCTCACCCGGGGAGCTGTTTTTT. Supplemented by reference TRBV5-1 and TRBJ2-2, the full variable domain reads KAGVTQTPRYLIKTRGQQVTLSCSPISGHRSVSWYQQTPGQGLQFLFEYFSETQRNKGNFPGRFSGRQFSNSRSEMNVSTLELGDSALYLCASSSRGSSPGELFFGEGSRLTVL.

The chain combines TRBV11-2 with TRBJ2-2; D is perhaps TRBD2 (7 bases). CDR1 is SGHAT and CDR2 is FQNNGV in the germline V gene. CDR3 length: 16 amino acids. V shed 5 bases and J shed 5 bases, with 18 bases lying between them. The CDR3 DNA reads TGTGCCAGCAGCAAAGAACGGGGGGCGGGTACCGGGGAGCTGTTTTTT. Its translation is CASSKERGAGTGELFF.

The V gene is TRBV29-1, the J gene TRBJ2-7; TRBD1 is a possible D gene (6 bases). In germline, CDR1 is SQVTM, CDR2 ANQGSEA. This CDR3 spans 11 amino acids. V was clipped by 6 bases and J by 4 bases, with 10 bases between them. CDR3 in amino acids: CSVEDSYEQYF. The CDR3 DNA reads as TGCAGCGTGGAGGACAGTTACGAGCAGTACTTC.

This sequence joins TRBV7-9 and TRBJ2-7; 7 bases line up with TRBD1. V dropped 8 bases and J dropped 2; count of bases not matched to a gene: 6. CDR1 and CDR2 from the germline V gene are SEHNR and FQNEAQ (reference sequence). The CDR3 contains 13 residues. The CDR3 is CASAPDRAYEQYF. CDR3 coding DNA: TGTGCCAGCGCACCCGACAGGGCCTACGAGCAGTACTTC.

The chain joins TRBV4-1 to TRBJ2-7, with D perhaps matching TRBD2 (5 bases). The V end was cut by 0 bases, the J end by 2 bases, with 11 bases between. The CDR3 runs 15 residues. CDR1 is MGHRA and CDR2 is YSYEKL in the germline V gene. In nucleotides, the CDR3 is TGCGCCAGCAGCCAAGATGAGAGGGCCGCCTACGAGCAGTACTTC. This sequence encodes CASSQDERAAYEQYF.

The chain joins TRBV7-3 to TRBJ1-6, with D perhaps matching TRBD1 (5 bases). V gave up 0 bases and J gave up 9 bases, with 24 bases separating them. CDR1 is SGHTA and CDR2 is FQGTGA in the germline V gene. The CDR3 is 19 amino acids. The CDR3 coding sequence is TGTGCCAGCAGCTTAACGGGTTTGGGCAGGGAAGTAGTTGGTTCACCCCTCCACTTT. Its protein is CASSLTGLGREVVGSPLHF.

The chain joins TRBV15 to TRBJ2-7; no definite D call. With 3 bases removed from V and 6 bases from J, the gap between germline ends came to 9 bases. The germline V gene encodes CDR1 LNHNV and CDR2 YYDKDF (reference sequence). This CDR3 spans 12 amino acids. CDR3 region: CATSSSESEQYF. CDR3 nucleotides: TGTGCCACCAGCAGCAGCGAGAGCGAGCAGTACTTC. The variable domain in full, with the rest retrieved from reference TRBV15 and TRBJ2-7, is DAMVIQNPRYQVTQFGKPVTLSCSQTLNHNVMYWYQQKSSQAPKLLFHYYDKDFNNEADTPDNFQSRRPNTSFCFLDIRSPGLGDTAMYLCATSSSESEQYFGPGTRLTVT.

V gene TRBV28 combines with J gene TRBJ1-2; 8 bases are shared with TRBD1. The V segment lost 7 bases and the J segment 4 bases; nucleotides outside the gene matches: 5. The CDR3 extends over 13 amino acids. The germline V gene encodes CDR1 MDHEN and CDR2 SYDVKM. CDR3 sequence (DNA): TGTGCCAGCACCCGGGACAGGCGCTATGGCTACACCTTC. Its protein is CASTRDRRYGYTF.

The chain combines TRBV18 with TRBJ2-7, with TRBD1 identical over 9 bases. Germline assignment: CDR1 KGHSH and CDR2 LQKENI. The CDR3 has 15 amino acids. Unmatched junction bases numbered 12, after V lost 6 bases and J lost 6 bases. The CDR3 protein is CASSRVTGGGGEQYF. The DNA of the CDR3 is TGTGCCAGCTCGCGGGTAACAGGGGGCGGCGGCGAGCAGTACTTC.

A note on this clone: Other DNA sequences in this sample translate to the same CDR3. DNA for the CDR3: TGTGCCAGTAATCCGCGTCCCGGGACAGGGAACTACGAGCAGTACTTC. Amino acids: CASNPRPGTGNYEQYF. The chain is built from TRBV19 and TRBJ2-7; 9 bases are shared with TRBD1. Germline trimming cut 7 bases from V and 3 bases from J; bases unmatched to any gene: 13. CDR1 is LNHDA, CDR2 SQIVND, per germline (reference sequence). This CDR3 has 16 residues.

This chain uses TRBV7-3 with TRBJ2-5; 8 positions agree with TRBD1. After removal of 3 bases from V and 4 bases from J, the junction contained 4 bases not matched to a gene. The germline CDR1 and CDR2 sequences are SGHTA and FQGTGA. The CDR3 covers 14 residues. The CDR3 DNA reads as TGTGCCAGCAGCTTCGGACAGGGAGGAGAGACCCAGTACTTC. It encodes CASSFGQGGETQYF.

V gene TRBV2 combines with J gene TRBJ1-2; the D is unclear. Germline V gene lookup returns CDR1 SNHLY and CDR2 FYNNEI. V was pared by 6 bases and J by 5 bases, with 7 bases between. The CDR3 covers 11 residues. CDR3 in amino acids: CASSPSYGYTF. For the CDR3, the DNA is TGTGCCAGCAGCCCTTCTTATGGCTACACCTTC.

The genes are TRBV2 and TRBJ2-7; 9 bases match TRBD1. Germline lookup yields CDR1 SNHLY and CDR2 FYNNEI. V lost 4 bases and J lost 5; bases outside the gene matches: 6. This CDR3 has 14 amino acids. The CDR3 loop is CASSVDRGSDEQYF. CDR3 nucleotide sequence: TGTGCCAGCAGTGTGGACAGGGGCTCGGACGAGCAGTACTTC. Drawing the rest from reference TRBV2 and TRBJ2-7, the complete variable domain is EPEVTQTPSHQVTQMGQEVILRCVPISNHLYFYWYRQILGQKVEFLVSFYNNEISEKSEIFDDQFSVERPDGSNFTLKIRSTKLEDSAMYFCASSVDRGSDEQYFGPGTRLTVT.

CDR3 DNA sequence: TGTGCCAGCAGCTTGATCGTACAGGGGTTACATGGCTACACCTTC. This sequence encodes CASSLIVQGLHGYTF. The chain links TRBV7-9 to TRBJ1-2; 7 bases agree with TRBD1. The CDR3 runs 15 residues. Germline assignment: CDR1 SEHNR and CDR2 FQNEAQ (reference sequence). With 3 bases clipped from V and 6 bases from J, the junction kept 10 bases outside the gene matches.

The chain recombines TRBV9 with TRBJ1-3; maybe TRBD1 (5 bases). Germline CDR1 reads SGDLS; CDR2 reads YYNGEE. The CDR3 has 16 amino acids. With 4 bases removed from V and 0 bases from J, the gap between germline ends came to 14 bases. The CDR3 DNA sequence: TGTGCCAGCAGCCCCCCGGGGGGGGTCTCTGGAAACACCATATATTTT. Translated: CASSPPGGVSGNTIYF. Variable domain in full (rest from reference TRBV9 and TRBJ1-3): DSGVTQTPKHLITATGQRVTLRCSPRSGDLSVYWYQQSLDQGLQFLIQYYNGEERAKGNILERFSAQQFPDLHSELNLSSLELGDSALYFCASSPPGGVSGNTIYFGEGSWLTVV.

The J gene is TRBJ2-3, the V gene TRBV6-1; 9 nucleotides match TRBD1. The V and J ends lost 7 bases and 5 bases, in that order; junction bases with no gene match: 10. The CDR3 totals 15 residues. Germline CDR1 MNHNS, CDR2 SASEGT. The CDR3, as DNA: TGTGCCAGCAAATTCGGGCAGACAGGGGGAGATACGCAGTATTTT. Its protein product is CASKFGQTGGDTQYF.

The CDR3, as DNA: TGCGCCAGCAGCTTGACGGCGTGGACAGCTAGCTCCTACGAGCAGTACTTC. Residues: CASSLTAWTASSYEQYF. This chain links TRBV5-1 with TRBJ2-7; tentative D call: TRBD1 (6 bases). This CDR3 comprises 17 residues. Germline V lookup: CDR1 SGHRS, CDR2 YFSETQ. Trimming took 1 base from V and 0 from J, leaving 17 bases between them.

V usage is TRBV7-3 and J usage is TRBJ2-1; 11 bases line up with TRBD1. The CDR3 has 15 amino acids. Germline CDR1 reads SGHTA; CDR2 reads FQGTGA. After removal of 4 bases from V and 2 bases from J, the junction contained 1 base not matched to a gene. The CDR3 protein is CASSSGQGAYNEQFF. As DNA, the CDR3 is TGTGCCAGCAGCTCGGGACAGGGGGCCTACAATGAGCAGTTCTTC.

This chain connects TRBV6-6 to TRBJ2-2; 7 bases match TRBD1. Germline CDR1 MNHNY, CDR2 SVGAGI (reference sequence). The CDR3 is 16 amino acids. The V and J ends lost 0 bases and 1 base, in that order; junction bases with no gene match: 2. CDR3 protein: CASSYSGDRNTGELFF. Written as DNA, the CDR3 is TGTGCCAGCAGTTACTCTGGGGACAGGAACACCGGGGAGCTGTTTTTT.

The V and J genes are TRBV30 and TRBJ1-2; no clear D gene. CDR3 length equals 13 residues. Germline CDR1 GTSNPN, CDR2 SVGIG (reference sequence). Deletions cut 0 bases from V and 8 bases from J, with 13 bases between. DNA for the CDR3: TGTGCCTGGAGTGTTAACGGGGTTGGCGGCTACACCTTC. It yields the protein CAWSVNGVGGYTF.

This chain uses TRBV29-1 with TRBJ2-7; 8 bases fit TRBD1. The CDR3 is made up of 13 amino acids. Germline V gene lookup returns CDR1 SQVTM and CDR2 ANQGSEA. J lost 4 bases, V lost 4 bases, and 6 bases had no gene match. CDR3 DNA sequence: TGCAGCGTTGGGGCAGGGGGCGCGTACGAGCAGTACTTC. Translation gives CSVGAGGAYEQYF.

The V call is TRBV7-2, the J call TRBJ1-2; D gene uncertain. The length of the CDR3 is 13 residues. CDR1 is SGHTA, CDR2 FQGNSA, per germline. The V end was cut by 3 bases, the J end by 6 bases, with 11 bases between. CDR3 bases: TGTGCCAGCAGCTTTTATTCCGGGGATGGCTACACCTTC. Its protein product is CASSFYSGDGYTF.

The chain combines TRBV18 with TRBJ1-1, with D possibly being TRBD1 (6 bases). Trimming pared 1 base from V and 1 base from J, leaving 13 bases between. CDR3 length equals 16 residues. The germline V gene has CDR1 KGHSH and CDR2 LQKENI. This chain's CDR3 is CASSPQAGETNTEAFF. The CDR3 nucleotides are TGTGCCAGCTCACCACAGGCAGGGGAGACGAACACTGAAGCTTTCTTT.